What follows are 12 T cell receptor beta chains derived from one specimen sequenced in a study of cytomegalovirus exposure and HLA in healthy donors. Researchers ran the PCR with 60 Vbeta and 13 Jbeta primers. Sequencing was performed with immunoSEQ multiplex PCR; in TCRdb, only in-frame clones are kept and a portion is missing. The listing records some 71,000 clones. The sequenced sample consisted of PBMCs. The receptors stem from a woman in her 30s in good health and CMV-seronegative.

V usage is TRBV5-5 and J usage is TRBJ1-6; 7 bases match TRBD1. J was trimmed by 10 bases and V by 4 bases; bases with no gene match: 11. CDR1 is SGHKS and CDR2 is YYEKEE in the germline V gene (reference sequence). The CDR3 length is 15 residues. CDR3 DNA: TGTGCCAGCAGCCATCGACAGGGAATGGGATCACCCCTCCACTTT. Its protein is CASSHRQGMGSPLHF.

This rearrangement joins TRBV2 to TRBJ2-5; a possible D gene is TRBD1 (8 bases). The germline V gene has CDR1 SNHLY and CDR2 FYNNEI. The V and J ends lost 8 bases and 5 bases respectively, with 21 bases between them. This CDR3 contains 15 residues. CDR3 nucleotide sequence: TGTGCCAGCTCCCGTCAGACAGGGGAGGGGGAGACCCAGTACTTC. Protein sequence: CASSRQTGEGETQYF. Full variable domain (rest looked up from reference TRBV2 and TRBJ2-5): EPEVTQTPSHQVTQMGQEVILRCVPISNHLYFYWYRQILGQKVEFLVSFYNNEISEKSEIFDDQFSVERPDGSNFTLKIRSTKLEDSAMYFCASSRQTGEGETQYFGPGTRLLVL.

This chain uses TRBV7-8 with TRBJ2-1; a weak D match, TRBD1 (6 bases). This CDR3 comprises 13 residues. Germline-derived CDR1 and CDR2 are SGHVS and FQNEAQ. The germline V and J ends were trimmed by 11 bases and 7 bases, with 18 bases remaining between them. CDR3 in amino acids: CAVGQGRGNEQFF. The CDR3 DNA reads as TGTGCCGTAGGGCAGGGGAGAGGGAATGAGCAGTTCTTC. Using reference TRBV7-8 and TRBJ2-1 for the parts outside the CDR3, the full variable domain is GAGVSQSPRYKVAKRGQDVALRCDPISGHVSLFWYQQALGQGPEFLTYFQNEAQLDKSGLPSDRFFAERPEGSVSTLKIQRTQQEDSAVYLCAVGQGRGNEQFFGPGTRLTVL.

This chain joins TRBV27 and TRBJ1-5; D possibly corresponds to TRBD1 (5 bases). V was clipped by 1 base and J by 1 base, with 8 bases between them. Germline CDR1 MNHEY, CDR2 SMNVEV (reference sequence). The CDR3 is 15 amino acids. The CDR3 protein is CASSLYGGSNQPQHF. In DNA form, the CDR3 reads TGTGCCAGCAGTTTATACGGGGGGAGCAATCAGCCCCAGCATTTT.

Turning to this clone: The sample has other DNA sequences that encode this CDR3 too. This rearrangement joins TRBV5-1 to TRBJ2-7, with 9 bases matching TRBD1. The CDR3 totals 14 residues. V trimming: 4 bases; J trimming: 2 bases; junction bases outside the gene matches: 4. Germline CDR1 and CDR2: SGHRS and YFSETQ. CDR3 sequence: CASSPGTGTYEQYF. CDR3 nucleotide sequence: TGCGCCAGCAGCCCGGGGACAGGGACCTACGAGCAGTACTTC.

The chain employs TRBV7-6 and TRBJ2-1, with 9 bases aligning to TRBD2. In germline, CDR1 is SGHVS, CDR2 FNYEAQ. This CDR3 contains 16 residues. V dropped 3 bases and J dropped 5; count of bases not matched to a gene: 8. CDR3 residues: CASSFYSGGGHNEQFF. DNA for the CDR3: TGTGCCAGCAGCTTCTATAGCGGGGGAGGGCACAATGAGCAGTTCTTC.

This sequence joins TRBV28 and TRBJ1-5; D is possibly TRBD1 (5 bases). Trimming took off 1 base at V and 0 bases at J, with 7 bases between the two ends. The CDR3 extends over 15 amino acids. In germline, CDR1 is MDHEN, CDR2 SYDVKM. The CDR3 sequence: CASSLSGSSNQPQHF. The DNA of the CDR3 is TGTGCCAGCAGTTTATCAGGGTCTAGCAATCAGCCCCAGCATTTT.

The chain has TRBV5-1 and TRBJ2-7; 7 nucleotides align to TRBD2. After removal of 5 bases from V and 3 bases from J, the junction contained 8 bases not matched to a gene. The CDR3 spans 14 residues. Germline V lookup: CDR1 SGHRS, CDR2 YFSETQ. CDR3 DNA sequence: TGCGCCAGCAGGCAACAGACTAGCAGCTACGAGCAGTACTTC. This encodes CASRQQTSSYEQYF.

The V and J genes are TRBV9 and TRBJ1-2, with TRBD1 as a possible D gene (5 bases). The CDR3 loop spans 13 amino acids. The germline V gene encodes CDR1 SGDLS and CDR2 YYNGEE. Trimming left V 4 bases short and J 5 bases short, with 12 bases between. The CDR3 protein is CASSPQGKYGYTF. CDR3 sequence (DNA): TGTGCCAGCAGCCCCCAGGGAAAGTATGGCTACACCTTC.

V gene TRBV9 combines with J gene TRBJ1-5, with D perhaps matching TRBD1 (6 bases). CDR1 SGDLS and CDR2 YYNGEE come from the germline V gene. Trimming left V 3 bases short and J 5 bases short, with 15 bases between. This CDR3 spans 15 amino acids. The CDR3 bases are TGTGCCAGCAGCGCAAGTACAGGGACCCATCAGCCCCAGCATTTT. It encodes CASSASTGTHQPQHF.

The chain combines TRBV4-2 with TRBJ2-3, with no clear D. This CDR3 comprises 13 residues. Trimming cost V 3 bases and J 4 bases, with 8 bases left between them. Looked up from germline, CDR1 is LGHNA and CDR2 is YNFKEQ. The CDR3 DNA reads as TGTGCCAGCAGCCACTTGCGTGCAGATACGCAGTATTTT. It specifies CASSHLRADTQYF.

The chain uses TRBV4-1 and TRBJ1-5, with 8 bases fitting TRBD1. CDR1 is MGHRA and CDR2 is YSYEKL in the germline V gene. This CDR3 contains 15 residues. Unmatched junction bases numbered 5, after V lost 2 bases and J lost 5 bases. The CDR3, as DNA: TGCGCCAGCAGCCAATTGACAGGGGATGATCAGCCCCAGCATTTT. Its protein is CASSQLTGDDQPQHF.